This T cell receptor beta chain was sequenced in a study of blood T cell repertoires in COVID-19. Study overall: Specimens from acute and convalescent COVID-19 originated in the United States, Italy and Spain. The analysed material was cDNA or gDNA that came from T cells, B-cell-depleted T cells, or PBMCs.

As originally analysed: Estimates of nucleated cell counts were drawn from the amplification of reference gene primers. Measured with immunoSEQ multiplex PCR; TCRdb has only the in-frame clones, and not every one. The V and J calls and the clone size are those of that table, but D and trimming were determined from the DNA. In the table there are some 170,000 clones, roughly 80% of which are singletons. This CDR3 region has 15 residues. Germline loops: CDR1 MNHEY, CDR2 SMNVEV (reference sequence). Trimming removed 6 bases from V and 0 bases from J; junction bases left unmatched: 6. Sequencing input: peripheral blood. This TCR derives from a man aged 55 to 70 with acute or convalescent COVID-19. V usage is TRBV27 and J usage is TRBJ2-3; TRBD1 matches 7 bases. The CDR3 here is CASSWTGYSTDTQYF. Written as DNA, the CDR3 is TGTGCCAGCAGCTGGACAGGCTATAGCACAGATACGCAGTATTTT.